This paragraph reports one TCR beta chain. Its antigen is not known. CDR1 is SGHVS, CDR2 FNYEAQ, per germline. The length of the CDR3 is 17 residues. Trimming stripped 1 base from V and 5 bases from J, with 17 bases between. These data are taken from a study of cytomegalovirus exposure and HLA in healthy donors. The overall study: A subsequent analysis stated that the 95 to 150 validation repertoires were run on the same platform as the 550 to 750 first-cohort repertoires.

The protocol was immunoSEQ multiplex PCR, while the TCRdb copy is restricted to in-frame clones and leaves out a portion. The repertoire consists of around 150,000 clones, with 80% to 90% occurring once and the leading ten covering approximately 2.2%. Study-wide points: Most sequenced TCRs were rare (though some public TCRs occurred in many donors).

Sequencing was done on a sample of PBMCs. The chain combines TRBV7-6 with TRBJ2-2; a weak D match, TRBD2 (7 bases). The sequence came from a woman between 18 and 29 years old in good health and CMV-seronegative. The CDR3 DNA follows: TGTGCCAGCAGCTTAGAAGGGGGGGGCCGCGGGACCGGGGAGCTGTTTTTT. This gives the protein CASSLEGGGRGTGELFF.